This T cell receptor (beta chain) was recorded in a study of blood T cell repertoires in COVID-19. Repertoires were generated with immunoSEQ multiplex PCR, while TCRdb's copy carries only in-frame clones and drops some. The sample lists 150,000 to 200,000 clones; just under 80% were seen once. This CDR3 contains 15 residues. The V gene end was trimmed by 3 bases and the J gene end by 8 bases; junction bases not matched to a gene: 15. In germline, CDR1 is DFQATT, CDR2 SNEGSKA (reference sequence). The rearrangement links TRBV20-1 to TRBJ1-1; 7 bases agree with TRBD1. This sequence originates from a man in his 70s with active or convalescent COVID-19. Source material: peripheral blood. Written as DNA, the CDR3 is TGCAGTGCTAGTTCCGGACTTGGACAGGCCCCCGAAGCTTTCTTT. It is translated as CSASSGLGQAPEAFF.